This record concerns one TCR beta chain sequence. Its antigen is as yet unknown. The method was immunoSEQ multiplex PCR; TCRdb's version includes in-frame clones alone and lacks a portion of them. The data contain some 60,000 clones, about 89% of them singletons. The sample belongs to a study of OX40 agonist ivuxolimab in advanced cancers. Across the whole study: An agonistic anti-OX40 (CD134) antibody, ivuxolimab, was used to treat the patients. General study findings and limits: Within 6 weeks, CD4+ and CD8+ blood T cells expanded clonally at 0.1 to 3.0 mg/kg. Among T cells, CD8+ cells averaged more expanded clones than CD4+ cells.

The germline CDR1 and CDR2 sequences are SGHRS and YFSETQ. The ends were cut back, 0 bases at V and 2 bases at J, with 15 bases in the middle. This CDR3 has 17 residues. The specimen was CD4+ or CD8+ T cells sorted from blood, collected in a trial of the OX40 agonist ivuxolimab. The V and J genes are TRBV5-1 and TRBJ1-5, with D unclear. The clonotype originates from an adult with an advanced solid tumor such as melanoma, head and neck, liver or kidney cancer. CDR3 bases: TGCGCCAGCAGCTTGGATCAGGTCCGCGGGGGCAATCAGCCCCAGCATTTT. It encodes CASSLDQVRGGNQPQHF.